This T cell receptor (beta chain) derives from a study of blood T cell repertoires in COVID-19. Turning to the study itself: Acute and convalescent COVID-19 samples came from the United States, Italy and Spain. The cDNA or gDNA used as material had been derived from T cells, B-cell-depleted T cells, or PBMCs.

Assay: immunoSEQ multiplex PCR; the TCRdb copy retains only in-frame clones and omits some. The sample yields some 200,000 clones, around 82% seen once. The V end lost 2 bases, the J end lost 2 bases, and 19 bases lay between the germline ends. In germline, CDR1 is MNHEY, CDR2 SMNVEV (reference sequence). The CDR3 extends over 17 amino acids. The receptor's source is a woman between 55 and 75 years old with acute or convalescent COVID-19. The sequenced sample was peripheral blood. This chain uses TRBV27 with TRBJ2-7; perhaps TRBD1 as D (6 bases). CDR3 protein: CASSLKGVVKGAYEQYF. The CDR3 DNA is TGTGCCAGCAGTTTAAAGGGAGTCGTAAAGGGGGCCTACGAGCAGTACTTC.